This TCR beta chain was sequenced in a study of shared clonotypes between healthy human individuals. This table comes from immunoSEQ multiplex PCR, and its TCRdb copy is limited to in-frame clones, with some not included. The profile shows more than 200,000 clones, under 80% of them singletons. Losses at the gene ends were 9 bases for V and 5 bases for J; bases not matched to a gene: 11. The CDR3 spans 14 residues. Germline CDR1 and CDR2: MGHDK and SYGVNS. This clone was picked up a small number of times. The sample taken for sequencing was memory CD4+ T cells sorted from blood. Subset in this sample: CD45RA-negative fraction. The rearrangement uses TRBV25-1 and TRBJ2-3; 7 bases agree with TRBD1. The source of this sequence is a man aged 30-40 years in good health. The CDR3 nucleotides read TGTGCCAGTAGAGGGGGCTTTGCTGGAGATACGCAGTATTTT. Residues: CASRGGFAGDTQYF.